This T cell receptor beta chain was profiled in a study of neoadjuvant anti-PD-1 for oral cavity cancer (dated by TCRdb to the early 2020s). Some background on the complete study: Before undergoing curative-intent surgical resection, most patients got three to four biweekly nivolumab doses at 3 mg/kg. For patients who did not progress, a fourth nivolumab dose was given around day 43, followed by definitive surgical resection on days 50-56. Patients with complete response, partial response or stable disease by RECIST 1.1 were defined as responders, whereas patients with progression were defined as non-responders. An approximately 34% response rate was observed in the parent correlative cohort, in which about 12 patients were included.

For this clone: Its antigen specificity is not known. It has no much larger one-base neighbor in the sample; base qualities were not kept.

From a lookup of the germline V gene (reference sequence), CDR1 and CDR2 are LNHDA and SQIVND. Counted from cysteine to phenylalanine, this CDR3 has 11 amino acids. Of all the DNA, just the CDR3 is kept, 33 bases in frame from base 1. V was cut back by 4 bases and J by 8 bases, leaving a gap of 8 bases between them. What the time point label conveys for this sample: after neoadjuvant nivolumab, at surgical resection. Patients were newly diagnosed with stage II-IVA oral cavity squamous cell carcinoma and had received no prior systemic or radiation treatment. The cohort consisted of patients with HPV-negative, locally advanced oral cavity squamous cell carcinoma. Samples came from a longitudinal correlative study of a single-arm phase II trial of neoadjuvant nivolumab in oral cavity squamous cell carcinoma. Subject-matched pre- and post-treatment PBMCs and tumors from three responders and three non-responders underwent genomic DNA-based TCRbeta sequencing. The Maxwell RSC DNA from Tissue kit was used to isolate genomic DNA from tumor tissue.

On the study overall, not on this receptor specifically: Higher pretreatment blood Treg/Th17 ratios correlated with higher pretreatment blood TCRbeta clonality and lower post-treatment tumor TCRbeta clonality. Larger post-treatment sizes of preexisting intratumoral clones correlated with greater tumor shrinkage, suggesting expansion of preexisting clones contributed to response. The TCR analyses had only a few patients in each response group, and the authors called for validation in larger cohorts.

For survey sequencing of tumor libraries, mostly 4 to 6 ug of input genomic DNA was used, and two replicates were run per sample. Following the manufacturer's instructions, the team built TCRbeta libraries using the immunoSEQ hsTCRbeta kit. An Illumina NovaSeq 6000 S4 flow cell was used to sequence the final libraries, which had first been combined to 3 nM. The source study handled its data this way. Raw data preprocessing and quality control were performed with the immunoSEQ Analyzer. The analysis was restricted to productive rearrangements, with each unique CDR3 amino acid sequence defining a clonotype. Repertoire clonality was estimated as the Gini-Simpson index, which was computed with the R package tcR. Student's t test was used to compare Gini indices, while Pearson correlation assessed associations with tumor size change. TCRdb stores this immuneACCESS table with in-frame sequences only. Part of the clones is absent; in the studies checked, under half of the shortfall reflects unresolved V genes, and no reason is known for the rest. V and J calls plus clone size are reproduced from that table; the DNA served to infer D and trimming. Within this sample are approximately 15,000 clones, with approximately 40% of them counted one time only. The ten largest clones take up 39% of the sample.

Here the chain combines TRBV19 and TRBJ1-2, with the identity of the D gene unclear. The sequencing used tumor tissue, collected after nivolumab (anti-PD-1) treatment. The TCR was taken from a person between 40 and 79 years old with oral cavity squamous cell carcinoma. The DNA is TGTGCCAGTAGTAAAGGTCGAGGCTACACCTTC. This translates into CASSKGRGYTF. Reference TRBV19 and TRBJ1-2 proteins supply the regions before and after the CDR3; the full variable domain is: DGGITQSPKYLFRKEGQNVTLSCEQNLNHDAMYWYRQDPGQGLRLIYYSQIVNDFQKGDIAEGYSVSREKKESFPLTVTSAQKNPTAFYLCASSKGRGYTFGSGTRLTVV.